The T cell receptor (beta chain) described here comes from a study of graft-versus-host responses after intestinal transplantation. Generated by immunoSEQ multiplex PCR, the TCRdb table keeps only in-frame clones and is missing some. The table includes roughly 110,000 clones, about 91% detected once. Details on this clone: Its antigen is unidentified.

The CDR3 is 11 residues long. CDR1 is SGHRS and CDR2 is YFSETQ in the germline V gene. Trimming removed 4 bases from V and 3 bases from J, with 4 bases in between. This chain uses TRBV5-1 with TRBJ1-1, with unresolved D. The material was unstimulated CD4+ T cells sorted from spleen or lymph node cells, obtained before transplant. This clonotype was obtained from a human donor who was the organ donor for an intestinal transplant. CDR3 in amino acids: CASSADTEAFF. In DNA, the CDR3 is TGCGCCAGCAGCGCGGACACTGAAGCTTTCTTT.